This T cell receptor beta chain was recorded in a study of blood T cells in healthy people across ages. PBMCs numbering at least 6.5 million were isolated per sample. Turning to this clonotype: Its specificity is not known. This could be a read error, since a much larger clone is one nucleotide away.

Whole-study findings and limits: The authors considered diversity estimates from one million T cells to be underestimates.

Primers used in a second PCR of about 6 to 11 cycles were a sample-barcoded 5' primer and a J-beta primer mix. A 12-random-nucleotide template-switch adaptor tagged each cDNA molecule. TCRdb used MiXCR to reprocess the 5' RACE reads, holding one entry per CDR3 protein. The sample shows around 850,000 distinct CDR3 sequences, under 40% of them seen only once. The germline V and J ends were trimmed by 4 bases and 4 bases, with 13 bases remaining between them. Germline CDR1 reads MNHEY; CDR2 reads SVGAGI. The CDR3 sequence is 14 residues long. The rearrangement uses TRBV6-5 and TRBJ2-5, with D perhaps TRBD1 or TRBD2 (6 bases each). The source of this sequence is a young man in good health. Sequencing was done on a sample of blood. The CDR3 sequence: CASSWGAGLETQYF. CDR3 nucleotide sequence: TGTGCCAGCAGTTGGGGGGCGGGGCTAGAGACCCAGTACTTC.